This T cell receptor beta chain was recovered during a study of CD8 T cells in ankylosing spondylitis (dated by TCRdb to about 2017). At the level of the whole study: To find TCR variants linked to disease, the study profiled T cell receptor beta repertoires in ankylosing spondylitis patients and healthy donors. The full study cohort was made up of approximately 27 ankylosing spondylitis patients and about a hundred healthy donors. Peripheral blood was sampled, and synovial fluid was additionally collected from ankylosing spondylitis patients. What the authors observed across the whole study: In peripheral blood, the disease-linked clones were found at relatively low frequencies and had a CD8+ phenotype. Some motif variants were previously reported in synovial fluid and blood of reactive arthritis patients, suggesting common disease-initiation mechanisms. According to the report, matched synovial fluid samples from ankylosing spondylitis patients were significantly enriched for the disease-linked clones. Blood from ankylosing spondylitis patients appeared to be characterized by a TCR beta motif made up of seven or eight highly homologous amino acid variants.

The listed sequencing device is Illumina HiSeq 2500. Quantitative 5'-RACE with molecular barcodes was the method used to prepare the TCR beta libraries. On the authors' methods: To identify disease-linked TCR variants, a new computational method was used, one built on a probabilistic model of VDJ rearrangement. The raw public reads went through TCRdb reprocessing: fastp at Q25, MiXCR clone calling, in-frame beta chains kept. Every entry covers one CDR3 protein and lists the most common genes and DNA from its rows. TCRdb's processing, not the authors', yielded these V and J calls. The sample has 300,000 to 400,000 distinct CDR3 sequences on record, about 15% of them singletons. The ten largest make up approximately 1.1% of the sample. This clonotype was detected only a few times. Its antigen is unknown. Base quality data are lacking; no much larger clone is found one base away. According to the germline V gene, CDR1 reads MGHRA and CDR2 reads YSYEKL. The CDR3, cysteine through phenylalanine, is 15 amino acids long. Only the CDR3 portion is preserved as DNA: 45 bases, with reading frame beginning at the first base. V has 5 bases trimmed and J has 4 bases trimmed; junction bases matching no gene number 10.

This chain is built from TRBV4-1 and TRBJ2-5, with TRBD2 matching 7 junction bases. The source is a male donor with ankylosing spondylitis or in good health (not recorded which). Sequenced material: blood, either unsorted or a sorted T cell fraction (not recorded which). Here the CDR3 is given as CASSSEGGTPETQYF. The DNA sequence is TGCGCCAGCAGCTCCGAGGGAGGGACTCCAGAGACCCAGTACTTC.